This TCR beta chain comes out of a study of blood T cell repertoires in COVID-19. Across the study: There were acute and convalescent COVID-19 samples, and they came from the United States, Italy and Spain. The analysed material was cDNA or gDNA that came from T cells, B-cell-depleted T cells, or PBMCs.

In the original processing: Estimated nucleated cell counts came from reference gene primer amplification. Clones were read by immunoSEQ multiplex PCR, and TCRdb kept only the in-frame ones, dropping some. D and trimming come from the DNA, and the V and J calls and clone size come from that table. This table has about 190,000 clones, around 79% appearing once. Trimming shortened V by 5 bases and J by 0 bases, and 17 bases separated the two germline ends. There are 17 residues in the CDR3. Germline V CDR1 and CDR2: MNHEY, SMNVEV (reference sequence). This TCR was recovered from a woman between 45 and 60 years old with acute or convalescent COVID-19. Sequenced: peripheral blood. V gene TRBV27 combines with J gene TRBJ1-5; a possible D gene is TRBD1 (5 bases). Here the CDR3 reads CASSPGAGRYSNQPQHF. In DNA form, the CDR3 reads TGTGCCAGCAGTCCGGGTGCGGGACGGTATAGCAATCAGCCCCAGCATTTT.